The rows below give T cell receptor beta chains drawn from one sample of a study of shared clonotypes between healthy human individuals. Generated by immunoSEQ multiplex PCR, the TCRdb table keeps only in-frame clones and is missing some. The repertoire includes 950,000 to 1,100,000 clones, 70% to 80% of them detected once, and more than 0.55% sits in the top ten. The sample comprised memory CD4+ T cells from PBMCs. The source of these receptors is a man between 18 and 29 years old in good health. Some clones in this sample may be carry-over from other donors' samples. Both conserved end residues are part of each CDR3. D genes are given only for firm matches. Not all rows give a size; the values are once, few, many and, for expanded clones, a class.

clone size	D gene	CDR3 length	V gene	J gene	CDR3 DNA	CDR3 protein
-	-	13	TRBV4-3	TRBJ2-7	TGCGCCAGCAGCCAAGAGACAGCCTACGAGCAGTACTTC	CASSQETAYEQYF
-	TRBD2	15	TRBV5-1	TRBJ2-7	TGCGCCAGCAGCTTGGTTGCGGGGGTCGGCCACGAGCAGTACTTC	CASSLVAGVGHEQYF
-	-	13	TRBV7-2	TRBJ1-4	TGTGCCAGCAGCCCTAGACTAGGGGAAAAACTGTTTTTT	CASSPRLGEKLFF
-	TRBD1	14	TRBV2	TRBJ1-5	TGTGCCAGCAGAACAGGGGGCATTAATCAGCCCCAGCATTTT	CASRTGGINQPQHF
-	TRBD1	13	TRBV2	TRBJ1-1	TGTGCCAGCCTGACAGGGAAGAACACTGAAGCTTTCTTT	CASLTGKNTEAFF
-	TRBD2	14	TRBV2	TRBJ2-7	TGTGCCAGCAGTGAGACTAGCGGGACGACCGAGCAGTACTTC	CASSETSGTTEQYF
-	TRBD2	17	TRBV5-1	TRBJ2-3	TGCGCCAGCAGCAAACCCGGGACTAGTTCAGGCACAGATACGCAGTATTTT	CASSKPGTSSGTDTQYF
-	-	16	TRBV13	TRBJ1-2	TGTGCCAGCAGCAGAAGTACTTCCTTAGAGAACTATGGCTACACCTTC	CASSRSTSLENYGYTF
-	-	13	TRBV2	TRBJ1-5	TGTGCCAGCAGTGACAGCAACTATCAGCCCCAGCATTTT	CASSDSNYQPQHF
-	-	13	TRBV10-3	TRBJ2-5	TGTGCCATCAGTGAGTATCGATTGGAGACCCAGTACTTC	CAISEYRLETQYF
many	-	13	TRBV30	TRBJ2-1	TGTGCCTGGAGTTGGGCCACCTACAATGAGCAGTTCTTC	CAWSWATYNEQFF
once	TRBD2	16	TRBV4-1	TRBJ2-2	TGCGCCAGCAGCCGACCCGAGGCGGGGGGCCACGGGGAGCTGTTTTTT	CASSRPEAGGHGELFF
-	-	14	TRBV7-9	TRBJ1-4	TGTGCCAGCAGTTCGGGGTTCCGAGATGAAAAACTGTTTTTT	CASSSGFRDEKLFF
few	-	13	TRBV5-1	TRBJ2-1	TGCGCCAGCAGCTTGGCCGGGGTAGGTGAGCAGTTCTTC	CASSLAGVGEQFF
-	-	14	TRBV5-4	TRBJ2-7	TGTGCCAGCAGCTACGGGTCTAACGAGGGGGAGCAGTACTTC	CASSYGSNEGEQYF
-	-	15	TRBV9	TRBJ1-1	TGTGCCAGCAGCCGGAGGGGGGGAGTGAACACTGAAGCTTTCTTT	CASSRRGGVNTEAFF
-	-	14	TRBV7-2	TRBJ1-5	TGTGCCAGCAGCTTATGGACAGTGCATCAGCCCCAGCATTTT	CASSLWTVHQPQHF
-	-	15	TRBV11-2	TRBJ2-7	TGTGCCAGCAGCTTAGATAGGGCCCCCAACTACGAGCAGTACTTC	CASSLDRAPNYEQYF
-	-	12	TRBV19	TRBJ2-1	TGTGCCAGTAGTCCCTGGGAGGCCGAGCAGTTCTTC	CASSPWEAEQFF
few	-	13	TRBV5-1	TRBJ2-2	TGCGCCAGCAAGTATGCGGACACCGGGGAGCTGTTTTTT	CASKYADTGELFF
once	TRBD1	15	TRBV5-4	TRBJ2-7	TGTGCCAGCAGCCAGGGGGACAGAATTGGATACGAGCAGTACTTC	CASSQGDRIGYEQYF
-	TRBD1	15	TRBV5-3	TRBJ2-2	TGTGCCAGAAGCGGACGGACAGGGAGCGCCGGGGAGCTGTTTTTT	CARSGRTGSAGELFF
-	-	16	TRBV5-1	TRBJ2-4	TGCGCCAGCAGCTTGGTGGCGGGGAAGGCCAAAAACATTCAGTACTTC	CASSLVAGKAKNIQYF
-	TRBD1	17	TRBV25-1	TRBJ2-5	TGTGCCAGCAGTCCCAGCCCTGGACAGGGGGCTTGGGAGACCCAGTACTTC	CASSPSPGQGAWETQYF
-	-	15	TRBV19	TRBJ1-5	TGTGCCAGTGCCCTATCCCCCAGGTCCGGGCAGCCCCAGCATTTT	CASALSPRSGQPQHF
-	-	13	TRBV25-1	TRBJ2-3	TGTGCCAGCAGACAGGGTGCAACAGATACGCAGTATTTT	CASRQGATDTQYF